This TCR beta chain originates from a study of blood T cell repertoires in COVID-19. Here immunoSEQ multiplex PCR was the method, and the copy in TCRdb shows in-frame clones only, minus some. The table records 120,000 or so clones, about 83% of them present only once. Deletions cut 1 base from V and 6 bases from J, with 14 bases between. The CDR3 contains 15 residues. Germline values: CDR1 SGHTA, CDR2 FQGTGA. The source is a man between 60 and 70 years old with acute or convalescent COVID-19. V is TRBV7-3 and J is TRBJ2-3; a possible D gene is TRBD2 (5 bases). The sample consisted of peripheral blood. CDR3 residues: CASSLNAGPADTQYF. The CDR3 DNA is TGTGCCAGCAGCTTAAATGCGGGCCCGGCGGATACGCAGTATTTT.